This TCR beta chain was profiled in a study of regulatory T cells in long-lasting Graves disease. CDR3-region Arm-PCR and iRepertoire HTBI primers produced the TCR beta libraries. TCRdb re-called the multiplex PCR reads through MiXCR, storing one row per CDR3 protein. The sample has 550,000 to 700,000 distinct CDR3 sequences, around 16% seen once. The time point was: newly diagnosed GD, antithyroid drugs for less than 3 months. Construction of the TCR library relied on RNA isolated from PBMCs. These data were likewise used in another study, on T cells in Graves' hyperthyroidism and ophthalmopathy.

The sample consisted of peripheral blood mononuclear cells (PBMCs), taken at new diagnosis, from a patient treated with antithyroid drugs. The receptor's source is a man between 18 and 29 years old with Graves disease.

CDR3 loop: CASSPQGGDNQPQHF. CDR3 sequence (DNA): TGCGCCAGCAGCCCGCAGGGGGGAGATAATCAGCCCCAGCATTTT. J is TRBJ1-5 and V is TRBV5-1; TRBD1 matches 7 bases. V shed 4 bases, J shed 4 bases, and the junction held 8 bases outside the gene matches. The CDR3 extends over 15 amino acids. Germline V gives CDR1 SGHRS, CDR2 YFSETQ.